Listed below are T cell receptor beta chains from one sample, sequenced in a study of immune evolution from preneoplasia to lung adenocarcinoma. Assay used: immunoSEQ multiplex PCR; TCRdb lists only in-frame clones, some missing. This sample has 3,800 or so clones, with about four fifths found just once. Sequenced: FFPE adjacent normal lung tissue. These receptors were collected from a person aged 60-80 years with lung adenocarcinoma. CDR3s include the opening cysteine and the closing phenylalanine or tryptophan. The D gene is left open where the match is weak. Clone size is shown for a subset of rows, as once, few, many or a class of expanded clone.

cdr3_nt,cdr3_aa,v_call,clone_size,d_call,j_call
TGTGCCTGGAGGTCAATACCCTCTAACTATGGCTACACCTTC,CAWRSIPSNYGYTF,TRBV30,-,-,TRBJ1-2
TGTGCCAGCAGCCCGGAAGCCGGGGAGCTGTTTTTT,CASSPEAGELFF,TRBV6-6,-,-,TRBJ2-2
TGTGCCAGCATAGCGGGGCGTGCGATCACTGAAGCTTTCTTT,CASIAGRAITEAFF,TRBV6-6,few,-,TRBJ1-1
TGTGCCAGCAGCGTAGAAGGGTGGATAACGAACACCGGGGAGCTGTTTTTT,CASSVEGWITNTGELFF,TRBV9,-,-,TRBJ2-2
TGTGCCAGCAGCCAAGAGGGGACTAGCGCCTCCTACGAGCAGTACTTC,CASSQEGTSASYEQYF,TRBV4-2,-,TRBD2,TRBJ2-7
TGCGCCAGCAGCTTGGATGGCAGACCTAACACTGAAGCTTTCTTT,CASSLDGRPNTEAFF,TRBV5-1,-,-,TRBJ1-1
TGTGCCTGGATCAGGAAGGGTAGCGGGAGGGGCTCTGGGGCCAACGTCCTGACTTTC,CAWIRKGSGRGSGANVLTF,TRBV30,-,TRBD2,TRBJ2-6
TGTGCCAGTAGTATCTGGGGTCCCAATCAGCCCCAGCATTTT,CASSIWGPNQPQHF,TRBV19,-,-,TRBJ1-5
TGCAGCGTCGGGAAGACAGCGAACACTGAAGCTTTCTTT,CSVGKTANTEAFF,TRBV29-1,few,-,TRBJ1-1
TGTGCCAGCAGCCAAGAAAACCTAGCGGGAGCCGGAGAGCAGTTCTTC,CASSQENLAGAGEQFF,TRBV14,-,TRBD2,TRBJ2-1
TGCGCCAGCCGACTAGCGGGTTCCTACGAGCAGTACTTC,CASRLAGSYEQYF,TRBV5-1,-,TRBD2,TRBJ2-7
TGTGCCAGCAGCTTTAACCCCGCGAGCGGCTACACCTTC,CASSFNPASGYTF,TRBV5-6,-,-,TRBJ1-2
TGTGCCAGCAGCTTGGCCATGACAGGGGATCAGCCCCAGCATTTT,CASSLAMTGDQPQHF,TRBV5-6,-,TRBD1,TRBJ1-5
TGTGCCAGCAGCTTATGGGGCAGGGGAGCTAGCGGGGTCACAGATACGCAGTATTTT,CASSLWGRGASGVTDTQYF,TRBV7-2,-,TRBD2,TRBJ2-3
TGTGCCACCAGCAGAGATCAACCTAACGGGAGTTCCTACAATGAGCAGTTCTTC,CATSRDQPNGSSYNEQFF,TRBV15,-,-,TRBJ2-1
TGTGCCAGCAGCAGAGATGCCTCCTACGAGCAGTACTTC,CASSRDASYEQYF,TRBV7-9,-,-,TRBJ2-7
TGTGCCAGCAGCTTTCTGGGGACAGGGGTCCTCACCTACGAGCAGTACTTC,CASSFLGTGVLTYEQYF,TRBV7-6,-,TRBD1,TRBJ2-7
TGCGCCAGCAGACAAGCACAGGGGGAAGCTTTCTTT,CASRQAQGEAFF,TRBV4-3,-,TRBD1,TRBJ1-1
TGCGCCAGCAGCTTGGCTAGCGGGGCAACCTACGAGCAGTACTTC,CASSLASGATYEQYF,TRBV5-1,few,TRBD2,TRBJ2-7
TGTGCCTGGAAGGGACAGTGGACGGGAGTCTACAATGAGCAGTTCTTC,CAWKGQWTGVYNEQFF,TRBV30,-,-,TRBJ2-1
TGCGCCAGCAGCTTGGGGATGGTGACTAATGAAAAACTGTTTTTT,CASSLGMVTNEKLFF,TRBV5-1,-,-,TRBJ1-4
TGTGCCAGCAGCTTTCCCGATGGGGGGAGCTCCTACGAGCAGTACTTC,CASSFPDGGSSYEQYF,TRBV5-4,-,-,TRBJ2-7
TGTGCCTGGAATGGTGGGACGAACTATGGCTACACCTTC,CAWNGGTNYGYTF,TRBV30,-,-,TRBJ1-2
TGCACCGCCAACACTGTCGGGCTCGGTGAGCAGTTCTTC,CTANTVGLGEQFF,TRBV29-1,-,-,TRBJ2-1
TGTGCCAGCAGCTTCTTAACAACTGCCTTCACAGATACGCAGTATTTT,CASSFLTTAFTDTQYF,TRBV7-2,-,-,TRBJ2-3
TGTGCCAGCAGCGTAGCGGCAGGGAACACCGGGGAGCTGTTTTTT,CASSVAAGNTGELFF,TRBV9,-,-,TRBJ2-2
TGTGCCAGCAGCGGACTAGCCGAGGAGGAGCTGTTTTTT,CASSGLAEEELFF,TRBV9,-,TRBD2,TRBJ2-2
TGTGCCAGCAGTCGGACTAGCGGGAGGTTCGGTGAGCAGTTCTTC,CASSRTSGRFGEQFF,TRBV2,-,TRBD2,TRBJ2-1
TGTGCCAGCAGCCTAGAGGTGGGCCAGCCCCAGCATTTT,CASSLEVGQPQHF,TRBV7-6,-,-,TRBJ1-5
TGTGCCAGCAGGAGGAAAGCGGGAGCAGACGAGCAGTACTTC,CASRRKAGADEQYF,TRBV7-2,-,TRBD2,TRBJ2-7
TGTGCCAGCAGCTTAGCCGGGACACCCGAAGCTTTCTTT,CASSLAGTPEAFF,TRBV11-2,-,-,TRBJ1-1
TGCGCCAGCAGCCCAACAGGGACAAGCTCCTACGAGCAGTACTTC,CASSPTGTSSYEQYF,TRBV4-1,-,-,TRBJ2-7
TGTGCCACAAGCTCAGGGGGTCTGAGAAGGAACGAGCAGTACTTC,CATSSGGLRRNEQYF,TRBV5-4,few,TRBD1,TRBJ2-7
TGTGCCAGCAGTGAAGGTGGTCTAGGTTTGCCAGATACGCAGTATTTT,CASSEGGLGLPDTQYF,TRBV2,-,-,TRBJ2-3
TGCGCCAGCAGCGTAGAGGGGGCACGAGAGACCCAGTACTTC,CASSVEGARETQYF,TRBV5-1,once,TRBD1,TRBJ2-5
TGTGCCAGCAGCTTGGGAGGTCTCCGTAGGGACGAGCAGTACTTC,CASSLGGLRRDEQYF,TRBV5-4,-,-,TRBJ2-7
TGTGCCAGCAGCTTAGTGGGCGGCCTCGGGAGCACCATATATTTT,CASSLVGGLGSTIYF,TRBV7-9,-,-,TRBJ1-3
TGTGCCAGCAGCGTAGGCGAGACAGGGGGCCAAAACATTCAGTACTTC,CASSVGETGGQNIQYF,TRBV9,-,TRBD1,TRBJ2-4
TGTGCCAGCAGCTTGGCTTACAGGTTAAACACTGAAGCTTTCTTT,CASSLAYRLNTEAFF,TRBV5-5,-,-,TRBJ1-1
TGTGCCAGCAGCTTTGGCGGGAGACGCGCAGATACGCAGTATTTT,CASSFGGRRADTQYF,TRBV11-2,-,TRBD2,TRBJ2-3
TGTGCCAGCAGCTTGGGGGCGGGAGGGCCCTCTTCCGAGCAGTACTTC,CASSLGAGGPSSEQYF,TRBV5-4,-,TRBD2,TRBJ2-7
TGTGCCAGTAGAGGCCGGGACAAAATGAACACTGAAGCTTTCTTT,CASRGRDKMNTEAFF,TRBV19,few,-,TRBJ1-1
TGTGCCAGCAGTTACGAGGTCTCCACAGATACGCAGTATTTT,CASSYEVSTDTQYF,TRBV6-6,-,-,TRBJ2-3
TGTGCCAGCAGCAGACGGGACAGGCTCTCCTACAATGAGCAGTTCTTC,CASSRRDRLSYNEQFF,TRBV21-1,-,-,TRBJ2-1
TGTGCCAGCAGCCTTACTAGCGGGACTGGCGAGCAGTACTTC,CASSLTSGTGEQYF,TRBV9,-,TRBD2,TRBJ2-7
TGTGCCACCAGGGACATTAGCAATCAGCCCCAGCATTTT,CATRDISNQPQHF,TRBV6-1,-,-,TRBJ1-5
TGTGCCAGCAGTCCAGGGGAGGGGGCCAATCAGCCCCAGCATTTT,CASSPGEGANQPQHF,TRBV6-6,few,TRBD1,TRBJ1-5
TGTGCCAGCAGCCCCGTCCGACCTGGGAGCGAGCAGTACTTC,CASSPVRPGSEQYF,TRBV5-4,-,-,TRBJ2-7
TGTGCCAGCAGCCTCGCGGGTGTACAGATCACAGATACGCAGTATTTT,CASSLAGVQITDTQYF,TRBV5-4,-,-,TRBJ2-3
TGTGCCAGCACTTCACAACGGGGCCCCCAGCATTTT,CASTSQRGPQHF,TRBV28,-,-,TRBJ1-5
TGTGCCAGCAGTACAGATCTAAAGACTAGCGGGACAATCTACGAGCAGTACTTC,CASSTDLKTSGTIYEQYF,TRBV28,-,TRBD2,TRBJ2-7
TGCAGCGCTTCCGGTCGAGCCTCTGTCAATGAGCAGTTCTTC,CSASGRASVNEQFF,TRBV29-1,-,-,TRBJ2-1
TGTGCCAGCAGTGCTTCCGGGGGCAATGAGCAGTTCTTC,CASSASGGNEQFF,TRBV2,-,-,TRBJ2-1
TGCGCCAGCAGCCCCGGACAGGACCTCGATGAGCAGTTCTTC,CASSPGQDLDEQFF,TRBV5-1,-,TRBD1,TRBJ2-1
TGTGCCAGCAGTGAGGGGGGGGCCAACGTCCTGACTTTC,CASSEGGANVLTF,TRBV6-4,-,-,TRBJ2-6
TGTGCCAGCAGGCGGGGCAGGGGGCCGGGTACGCAGTATTTT,CASRRGRGPGTQYF,TRBV7-3,-,TRBD1,TRBJ2-3
TGTGCCAGTAGTGGGGGGACAGGGGTGCTTGCCGAGCAGTACTTC,CASSGGTGVLAEQYF,TRBV19,-,TRBD1,TRBJ2-7
TGTGCCAGCAGTGGCAGGGTGGGCACTGAAGCTTTCTTT,CASSGRVGTEAFF,TRBV6-1,-,-,TRBJ1-1
TGTGCCAGTAGTACTCTCTCCCCTTTACAGGGCATGAACACTGAAGCTTTCTTT,CASSTLSPLQGMNTEAFF,TRBV19,-,-,TRBJ1-1
TGTGCCAGCAGACCACAGGGGGCCGGAGATACGCAGTATTTT,CASRPQGAGDTQYF,TRBV28,-,TRBD1,TRBJ2-3